What follows are 9 T cell receptor beta chains derived from one specimen sequenced in a study of T cell changes during pregnancy in multiple sclerosis. Using immunoSEQ multiplex PCR, the repertoire was profiled, and TCRdb retains in-frame clones only, with some absent. Here the sample spans under 55,000 clones, around 93% being singletons. This sample comprised CD8+ T cells from peripheral blood mononuclear cells, obtained after pregnancy. These receptors all stem from a female donor with multiple sclerosis, enrolled in a pregnancy study.

V and J are TRBV7-5 and TRBJ1-1; TRBD1 is the table's D call and was not checked against the DNA. TRBV7-5 is a listed pseudogene. The CDR3 loop spans 18 amino acids. CDR3 in amino acids: CARSQPKTLTALNTEAFF. The DNA for the CDR3 is TGTGCCAGAAGCCAACCTAAGACATTGACCGCCTTGAACACTGAAGCTTTCTTT.

V gene TRBV19 combines with J gene TRBJ1-4; D gene uncertain. From germline, CDR1 is LNHDA and CDR2 SQIVND (reference sequence). The CDR3 is 12 amino acids. The V gene lost 4 bases and the J gene lost 4 bases, with 4 bases spanning the gap. The CDR3 protein is CASSNGNEKLFF. The CDR3 nucleotides are TGTGCCAGTAGTAACGGTAATGAAAAACTGTTTTTT.

This clone turned up a few times. The J gene is TRBJ1-1, the V gene TRBV5-6; no reliable D call. The germline CDR1 and CDR2 sequences are SGHDT and YYEEEE. The CDR3 consists of 14 residues. With 1 base removed from V and 5 bases from J, the gap between germline ends came to 12 bases. Written as DNA, the CDR3 is TGTGCCAGCAGCTTGTCAGGCTCCGGAACTGAAGCTTTCTTT. It encodes CASSLSGSGTEAFF.

CDR3 bases: TGTGCCAGCAGTGAAGCCGGACAGGGAGGAGAGACCCAGTACTTC. Protein product: CASSEAGQGGETQYF. The V call is TRBV6-1, the J call TRBJ2-5; 8 nucleotides align to TRBD1. With V trimmed by 0 bases and J by 4 bases, 4 bases remained unmatched. The CDR3 totals 15 residues. In germline, CDR1 is MNHNS, CDR2 SASEGT.

The chain employs TRBV19 and TRBJ1-6; D is perhaps TRBD1 (5 bases). The ends were cut back, 7 bases at V and 5 bases at J, with 18 bases in the middle. This CDR3 has 16 amino acids. Germline V CDR1 and CDR2: LNHDA, SQIVND (reference sequence). CDR3 region: CASIFVQGGNNSPLHF. The CDR3 region has the DNA TGTGCCAGTATCTTTGTCCAGGGAGGTAATAATTCACCCCTCCACTTT.

This clone was recorded once. The J gene is TRBJ1-5, the V gene TRBV19; D not certain. CDR1 is LNHDA, CDR2 SQIVND, per germline (reference sequence). The CDR3 is 16 amino acids. The V gene lost 4 bases and the J gene lost 1 base, with 14 bases spanning the gap. The CDR3, as DNA: TGTGCCAGTAGTACCCGGGAAACTCTAAGCAATCAGCCCCAGCATTTT. The encoded protein is CASSTRETLSNQPQHF.

The chain recombines TRBV9 with TRBJ2-1; 7 bases are a match to TRBD1. Trimming cost V 0 bases and J 7 bases; bases outside gene matches: 7. Germline-derived CDR1 and CDR2 are SGDLS and YYNGEE. The length of the CDR3 is 15 residues. Here the CDR3 reads CASSVEGTVGNEQFF. The CDR3 DNA sequence: TGTGCCAGCAGCGTAGAAGGGACAGTAGGAAATGAGCAGTTCTTC.

CDR3 coding DNA: TGTGCCATCAGTGAAGGACAAGAGGAAAAACTGTTTTTT. As protein: CAISEGQEEKLFF. The J gene is TRBJ1-4, the V gene TRBV10-3; D might be TRBD1 (5 bases). The CDR3 runs to 13 residues. Per germline, CDR1 ENHRY and CDR2 SYGVKD. V dropped 3 bases and J dropped 8 bases, with 10 bases sitting between them.

The rearrangement uses TRBV5-4 and TRBJ1-4, with D possibly matching TRBD1 (5 bases). CDR1 and CDR2 (germline): SGHNT, YYREEE (reference sequence). V lost 0 bases, J lost 4 bases, and 7 bases lay in between. CDR3 length: 14 amino acids. Written as DNA, the CDR3 is TGTGCCAGCAGCTTGGAGGGGAATAATGAAAAACTGTTTTTT. Its protein is CASSLEGNNEKLFF.